This T cell receptor beta chain was identified during a study of cytotoxic CD8 clonotypes in ibrutinib-treated CLL. Unmatched junction bases numbered 17, after V lost 3 bases and J lost 6 bases. Germline loops: CDR1 MNHEY, CDR2 SMNVEV (reference sequence). The CDR3 is 18 amino acids. The table came from immunoSEQ multiplex PCR; TCRdb's copy has only in-frame clones and leaves some out. The sample contains about 29,000 clones, 70% to 80% of which appear only once. The source of this sequence is a human donor with chronic lymphocytic leukemia. This chain links TRBV27 with TRBJ1-2, with TRBD1 matching over 9 bases. This sample comprised PBMCs, obtained after 36 months of ibrutinib treatment. The CDR3 nucleotides are TGTGCCAGCAGTTTTCTCGGACAGGGGCAGGTTGGGTGGGATGGCTACACCTTC. Translated, it gives CASSFLGQGQVGWDGYTF.